These 5 T cell receptor beta chains came from one sample sequenced in a study of graft-versus-host responses after intestinal transplantation. This table comes from immunoSEQ multiplex PCR, and its TCRdb copy is limited to in-frame clones, with some not included. The data show over 45,000 clones, with roughly 93% seen just once and 0.38% held by the top ten. The antigens for these receptors are not known. The sequencing used unstimulated CD4+ T cells sorted from spleen or lymph node cells, collected before transplant. The receptors stem from a human donor who was the organ donor for an intestinal transplant.

This chain links TRBV7-3 with TRBJ2-7, with 10 bases matching TRBD1. From germline, CDR1 is SGHTA and CDR2 FQGTGA. V lost 2 bases and J lost 7; bases outside the gene matches: 8. The CDR3 extends over 15 amino acids. The CDR3 protein is CASSLGPDRGYEQYF. In nucleotides, the CDR3 is TGTGCCAGCAGCTTAGGGCCGGACAGGGGGTATGAGCAGTACTTC.

This clone was seen only once. V and J are TRBV9 and TRBJ1-4; TRBD1 might be the D (5 bases). The germline gives CDR1 SGDLS, CDR2 YYNGEE. The CDR3 spans 17 residues. The germline V and J ends were trimmed by 2 bases and 7 bases, with 21 bases remaining between them. This CDR3 reads CASSVGDRLVGSEKLFF. In DNA, the CDR3 is TGTGCCAGCAGCGTGGGAGACAGACTGGTTGGAAGTGAAAAACTGTTTTTT.

The chain uses TRBV6-1 and TRBJ1-2, with 11 positions matching TRBD1. J lost 4 bases, V lost 0 bases, and 4 bases had no gene match. The CDR3 has 16 residues. The germline V gene encodes CDR1 MNHNS and CDR2 SASEGT. The CDR3 sequence is CASSEAGQGGLYGYTF. The CDR3 nucleotides are TGTGCCAGCAGTGAAGCGGGACAGGGGGGACTCTATGGCTACACCTTC.

The chain recombines TRBV7-9 with TRBJ1-2; perhaps TRBD1 as D (5 bases). CDR1 is SEHNR, CDR2 FQNEAQ, per germline (reference sequence). The CDR3 is made up of 13 amino acids. Trimming removed 3 bases from V and 6 bases from J, with 11 bases in between. The CDR3 bases are TGTGCCAGCAGCTTTGGGCAGGGAGATGGCTACACCTTC. This encodes CASSFGQGDGYTF.

This clone was seen only once. This chain uses TRBV12-5 with TRBJ1-2; no clear D gene. V shed 2 bases and J shed 1 base, with 14 bases lying between them. CDR1 is LGHNT and CDR2 is FRNRAP in the germline V gene. The CDR3 extends over 16 amino acids. The CDR3 bases are TGTGCTAGTGGTTTGCCCTCTCACACAGTTAACTATGGCTACACCTTC. Amino acid sequence: CASGLPSHTVNYGYTF.